The subject of this entry is one T cell receptor beta chain. The germline V gene encodes CDR1 SGHRS and CDR2 YFSETQ. J lost 8 bases, V lost 4 bases, and 17 bases had no gene match. The CDR3 is 16 residues long. Clones were sequenced by immunoSEQ multiplex PCR, and TCRdb holds only the in-frame ones, with some missing. The sample includes 120,000 to 150,000 clones, roughly 82% seen only once; the top ten take under 5.5%. This record belongs to a study of blood T cell repertoires in COVID-19. Study as a whole: The United States, Italy and Spain supplied acute and convalescent COVID-19 samples. In each case, the material was cDNA or gDNA derived from T cells, B-cell-depleted T cells, or PBMCs.

The sequence was collected from a human donor in a cohort sampled during active COVID-19. The V call is TRBV5-1, the J call TRBJ1-2; 7 nucleotides line up with TRBD1. Sequencing was carried out using peripheral blood. The CDR3 DNA follows: TGCGCCAGCAGCCCTCAAGGAGGACAGGACCGAGGAGGCTACACCTTC. Its protein is CASSPQGGQDRGGYTF.